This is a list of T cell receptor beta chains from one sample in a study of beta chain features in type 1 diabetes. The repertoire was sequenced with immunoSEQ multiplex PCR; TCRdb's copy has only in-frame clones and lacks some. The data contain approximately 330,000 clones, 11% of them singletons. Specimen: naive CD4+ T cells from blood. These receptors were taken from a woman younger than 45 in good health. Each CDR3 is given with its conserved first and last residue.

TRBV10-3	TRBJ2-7	CAIKATSVTYEQYF
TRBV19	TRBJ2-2	CASSIVTTSGPGELFF
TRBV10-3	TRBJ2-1	CAISESRESNEQFF
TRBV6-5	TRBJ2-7	CASSYSGGSGGYEQYF
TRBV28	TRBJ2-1	CASSLPGLAGVNEQFF
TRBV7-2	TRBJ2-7	CASSLVSHEQYF
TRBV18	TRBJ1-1	CASSPREVGQGGTEAFF
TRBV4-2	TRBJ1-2	CASSQDGQGGGYGYTF
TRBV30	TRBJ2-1	CAWRSGTSTYNEQFF
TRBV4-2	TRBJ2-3	CASSPPATDTQYF
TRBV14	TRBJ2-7	CASSLRDSSYEQYF
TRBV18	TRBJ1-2	CASSPGEGPGGYTF
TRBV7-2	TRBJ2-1	CASSLWREQAEYNEQFF
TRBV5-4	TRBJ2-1	CASSNSGTYNEQFF
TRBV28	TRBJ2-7	CAIDPGPGAYEQYF
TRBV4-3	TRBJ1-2	CASSQDLGRTGGGYTF
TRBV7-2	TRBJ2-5	CASSFQGQMSQETQYF
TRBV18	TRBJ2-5	CASSPRTSDETQYF
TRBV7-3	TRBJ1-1	CASSLMGQGEAFF
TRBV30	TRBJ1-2	CAWRQGGYGYTF
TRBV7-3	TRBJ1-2	CASSPVNGYTF
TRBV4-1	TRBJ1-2	CASSQLRQAITSDGYTF
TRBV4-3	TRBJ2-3	CASSQQVGTDTQYF
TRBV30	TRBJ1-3	CAWLKQGTGNTIYF
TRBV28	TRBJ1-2	CASSFRLNYGYTF
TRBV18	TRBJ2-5	CASSPLRAKQETQYF
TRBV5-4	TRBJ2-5	CASSLNRETQYF
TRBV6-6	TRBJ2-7	CASTTTTTYEQYF
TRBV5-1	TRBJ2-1	CASSWDRALEQFF
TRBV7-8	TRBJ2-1	CASSLARGEQFF
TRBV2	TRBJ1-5	CASSPTGGPTGAQHF
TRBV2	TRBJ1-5	CASREQGNQPQHF
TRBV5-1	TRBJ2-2	CASSYTQGAGTGELFF
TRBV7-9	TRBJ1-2	CASSLPTPGYTF
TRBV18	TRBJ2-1	CASSPPRDYNEQFF
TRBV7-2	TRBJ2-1	CASSLGLEDINEQFF
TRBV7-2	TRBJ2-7	CASTQGRWDYEQYF
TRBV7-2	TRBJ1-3	CASSLRQGASGNTIYF